Described below is a single TCR beta chain sequence and its context. The antigen it binds to is not known. No base quality information exists; no much larger clone differs at one position. This record comes from a study of cytomegalovirus exposure and HLA in healthy donors (dated 2017 in TCRdb). Looking at the study overall: An earlier analysis of approximately 640 of the donors reported about 250 Gb of sequence data and around 120 million unique TCR beta sequences from roughly 180 million T cells. The study profiled the T cell repertoires of more than 500 subjects by immunosequencing and related them to cytomegalovirus serostatus. Roughly 320 gigabases of sequencing data and approximately 92 million unique TCR sequences made up an early release that covered around 640 HLA-typed donors. The number of typed donors differed by locus: about 629-630 for A, B, C, DRB1 and DQB1; some 500 for DQA1; around 580 for DPA1; and around 490 for DPB1. A later genetic analysis took genome-wide SNP genotypes for about 65% of the roughly 670 donors and used that subset as a discovery cohort. A separate validation cohort of 100 to 150 different subjects was used in addition to the approximately 700-subject first cohort. Of the approximately 400 genotyped donors, about 80% fell in the genetic ancestry cluster associated with self-reported Caucasian donors. To study patterns of TCR occurrence, a later analysis re-analyzed previously published TCR beta repertoires from under 750 donors and added high-resolution HLA genotyping. Both class I and class II loci were covered by HLA typing, at four-digit resolution. To predict cytomegalovirus infection status, the study combined high-throughput TCR immunosequencing, statistical association of individual TCRs with disease status, and machine learning. Because of strong linkage in the cohort, five DR-DQ haplotypes were treated as single units for association and clustering. In an earlier analysis of 587 of the donors, high-throughput TCR beta sequencing was used to judge whether each TCR beta V gene segment behaved as functional or pseudogenic. In the later analysis, no new phenotypic data were used to find candidate immune exposures; instead, reliance was placed on TCR beta sequences and their occurrence across donors. Across 300 to 400 genotyped donors of the cohort, an average of about 240,000 unique TCR beta nucleotide sequences per donor were sequenced, and roughly 17% of those sequences were non-productive. Donor age, sex, ethnicity and CMV serostatus were compiled together with the repertoire data. Every repertoire in the discovery cohort had been generated on one and the same sequencing platform. The study aimed to test whether signatures of past pathogen exposure could be identified by cataloging public T cell receptors.

Broad study findings and their caveats: Cytomegalovirus status was reported to be diagnosed by the classifier with high specificity and sensitivity in both the original and validation cohorts. Sequencing depth was assumed to be roughly uniform across donors in the presence/absence analyses, though that assumption may not hold. Correlated functional status among segregating V segments might reflect linkage disequilibrium, but an unknown experimental factor could not be ruled out. In a later analysis, TCR association rates were found to vary across HLA loci, with the most associated TCRs seen for DRB1 alleles and the fewest for HLA-C alleles. Because counts were too low, around 17 rarely observed V segments, including chromosome 9 orphons, were left out of the earlier analysis of some 640 of the donors. A cluster of highly shared sequence variants was judged likely to be a technical artifact of the sequencing pipeline. The authors suggested that the approach could potentially be generalized to other disease states and immunological phenotypes. The study listed 170 or so TCR beta chains as associated with cytomegalovirus. Because some donors lacked HLA typing at each locus, the association tests relied only on the typed subset. In a later analysis, several top co-occurrence clusters were reported to appear linked to parvovirus B19, influenza, CMV and Epstein-Barr virus. The only immune exposure information available for the cohort was CMV serostatus. A further reported finding was that TCR beta sequences accurately predicted the HLA-A and HLA-B alleles for most subjects in the first cohort. According to a later genetic analysis, donors in an Asian-associated ancestry cluster had fewer N-insertions in productive TCRs than the roughly 670-donor mean. An association between a missense DCLRE1C variant and V-gene and J-gene trimming of TCR beta chains was found in a later genetic analysis and replicated in an independent cohort. In vitro tests confirmed that a few of the cytomegalovirus-associated TCR beta chains recognize cytomegalovirus antigens. Compared with equally common non-associated chains, HLA-associated TCR beta chains in a later analysis were more clonally expanded and had lower generation probabilities. At a false discovery rate of 0.05, a later analysis linked some 18,000 TCR beta sequences to specific HLA alleles. According to a later analysis, most CMV-associated TCR beta chains appeared to be HLA-restricted, and the HLA associations seemed to be driven largely by CMV exposure. Only TCR beta chains were sequenced in this cohort, and the absence of alpha or paired-chain data limited detectable features. In an earlier analysis of 500 to 650 of the donors, most TCR beta V segments appeared in productive rearrangements about 87% or about 30% of the time, broadly matching IMGT annotations. Assigning TCR associations to individual alleles was difficult when HLA alleles, especially DR and DQ, strongly co-occurred. Most TCR sequences were observed very rarely across donors, whereas some public TCRs were present in many individuals.

The library relied on the immunoSEQ multiplex PCR assay. A mixture of 60 forward primers for TCR Vbeta segments and 13 reverse primers for TCR Jbeta segments was used in the multiplex PCR. The CDR3 region of rearranged TCR beta genes was amplified from genomic DNA with a multiplex PCR assay. The amplified TCR beta libraries were sequenced on the Illumina HiSeq System as 87-base-pair reads. The source study handled its data this way. A later analysis counted 75 million to 100 million unique TCR beta chains across the 650 to 800 repertoires, and 10 million to 12 million of these chains were shared by at least two donors. A nearest-neighbor algorithm error-corrected the raw reads and collapsed the reads into unique sequences, merging closely related sequences to remove PCR and sequencing errors. CDR3 sequences were aligned to IMGT reference sequences to assign V, D and J gene segments. For a sequence to be retained, a match of at least six nucleotides to both a V gene segment and a J gene segment was required. Rearrangements were called productive when the CDR3 lacked stop codons and stayed in frame with V and J; all others were non-productive. Following IMGT convention, CDR3 was defined as the stretch from the second conserved V-encoded cysteine up to the conserved J-encoded phenylalanine. The earlier analysis of 587 of the donors excluded sequences that lacked an unambiguous match to a single V gene segment. An earlier analysis of fewer than 750 of the donors classified V segments as functional when productive rearrangements were above 56.7% and as segregating when the standard deviation between donors was above 5%. A statistical classification framework was built for diagnosing cytomegalovirus status from the catalog of TCR beta chain sequences. In a later analysis, V and J genes were assigned by comparing TCR nucleotide sequences against IMGT/GENE-DB human TR gene sequences. The TCRdist pipeline was used in a later analysis to assign CDR3 sequences and most-parsimonious VDJ recombination scenarios. In a later analysis, each TCR beta chain was defined by its CDR3 amino acid sequence together with its V-gene family, and reads lacking a unique V-gene family were excluded. A later analysis removed over 500 highly shared, low-generation-probability nucleotide sequences to deal with suspected cross-contamination and a sequencing artifact. For each public chain, a later analysis derived a clonal expansion index from normalized ranks of inferred template counts within each repertoire. Generation probabilities in a later analysis came from a VDJ recombination model fitted to out-of-frame rearrangements, and those results were checked against IGoR. Hypergeometric tests were used in a later analysis to score TCR-TCR, TCR-HLA and TCR-CMV co-occurrence, with a repertoire-size bias correction applied to the TCR pairs. In a later analysis, false discovery rates were estimated by permuting HLA or CMV assignments 20 times. A later analysis grouped co-occurring TCRs with DBSCAN, adding TCRdist sequence similarity when clustering within HLA-allele-positive subsets. Co-occurrence clustering excluded repertoires with fewer than 30,000 or more than 120,000 public chains, plus five with anomalous nucleotide sharing. TCRdb's version of the immuneACCESS table is confined to in-frame rearrangements and falls short of the full clone set. An unresolved V gene accounts for under half of the shortfall where checked; the remainder is of unknown origin. V, J and clone size are those of that table, while D and trimming were read from the DNA. Recorded for this sample are approximately 140,000 clones; 60% to 85% of them occurred a single time. Approximately 6% of the sample rests with the top ten.

The cohort consisted of 600 or so healthy bone marrow donors. At the time of sampling, all cohort members were nominally healthy, though unrecorded immune exposures were likely present. The donor tested CMV seropositive, placing the donor among the approximately 310 seropositive members of the cohort. A peripheral blood sample was provided by each donor, and peripheral blood mononuclear cells were used for TCR beta sequencing. The Qiagen DNeasy Blood Extraction Kit was used to extract genomic DNA from the blood cell samples. The clonotype was recovered from a man aged 50 to 59 in good health and CMV-seropositive. The sample taken for sequencing was PBMCs.

The nucleotides read TGTGCCTGGACCGTAGACAGGCAACGGACGTATAATTCACCCCTCCACTTT. Translated, it reads CAWTVDRQRTYNSPLHF. The V and J segments used are TRBV30 and TRBJ1-6; the D gene is possibly TRBD1, with 6 bases matching. Its CDR3 holds 17 amino acids, cysteine through phenylalanine. Only the CDR3 part of the read is kept: 51 bases, read in frame from the first base. Sequences GTSNPN (CDR1) and SVGIG (CDR2) are obtained from the germline V gene (reference sequence). Between the V and J ends, shortened by 4 bases and 4 bases respectively, the junction contains 20 bases.